This T cell receptor (beta chain) was obtained from a study of cytotoxic CD8 clonotypes in ibrutinib-treated CLL. Sequenced by immunoSEQ multiplex PCR; TCRdb stores in-frame clones only, minus some. The sample has 140,000 or so clones; 79% are singletons. Germline V gene lookup returns CDR1 MNHNY and CDR2 SVGAGI (reference sequence). V dropped 4 bases and J dropped 1 base, with 5 bases sitting between them. There are 14 residues in the CDR3. The V gene is TRBV6-6, the J gene TRBJ2-6, with D uncertain. This sequence was found in a human donor with chronic lymphocytic leukemia. The sequenced sample was PBMCs, obtained after 12 months of ibrutinib treatment. CDR3 DNA: TGTGCCAGCAGTTCCCTTTCTGGGGCCAACGTCCTGACTTTC. Translating gives CASSSLSGANVLTF.